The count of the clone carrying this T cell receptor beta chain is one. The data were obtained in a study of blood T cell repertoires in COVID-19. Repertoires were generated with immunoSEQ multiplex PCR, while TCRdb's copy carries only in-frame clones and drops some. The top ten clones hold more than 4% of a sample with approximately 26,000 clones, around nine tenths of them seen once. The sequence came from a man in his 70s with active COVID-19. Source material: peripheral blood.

In nucleotides, the CDR3 is TGTGCCAGCAAGAGAGGGTTCAACGACTACGAGCAGTACTTC. It codes for CASKRGFNDYEQYF. The chain links TRBV27 to TRBJ2-7; perhaps TRBD2 as D (5 bases). The V and J ends lost 7 bases and 3 bases respectively, with 16 bases between them. Germline V gives CDR1 MNHEY, CDR2 SMNVEV (reference sequence). The CDR3 runs 14 residues.